The 27 T cell receptor beta chains given below trace back to one sample, sequenced in a study of CD8+CD57+ T cells in acquired aplastic anemia (dated by TCRdb to about 2018). TCRdb names Illumina HiSeq 2000 as the instrument used. Genomic DNA served as template for TCR beta VDJ combination and CDR3 sequence profiling. TCRdb reworked the public reads: Q25 trimming with fastp, MiXCR clone assembly, productive beta chains retained. Rows are combined by CDR3 protein, so each entry shows the most common genes and DNA. Counted in this sample were about 190,000 distinct CDR3 sequences; 64% of them appeared once. The ten largest account for 46% of the sample. The sequencing input was sorted CD4+, CD8+, or CD8+CD57+ T cells (not recorded which) from PBMCs. These receptor sequences come from a human donor with severe aplastic anemia or a healthy control (not recorded which).

This chain joins TRBV15 and TRBJ2-7; the D is unclear. From germline, CDR1 is LNHNV and CDR2 YYDKDF (reference sequence). This CDR3 is 15 amino acids long. Trimming took 1 base from V and 5 from J, leaving 15 bases between them. CDR3 amino acids: CATSRVGSSFDEQYF. The CDR3 nucleotides are TGTGCCACCAGCAGAGTGGGCAGTAGTTTCGACGAGCAGTACTTC.

The V call is TRBV5-5, the J call TRBJ2-3, with TRBD1 matching 7 bases. Germline CDR1 SGHKS, CDR2 YYEKEE (reference sequence). With V trimmed by 4 bases and J by 0 bases, 5 bases remained unmatched. The length of the CDR3 is 15 residues. CDR3 sequence: CASSPSTGSTDTQYF. In DNA, the CDR3 is TGTGCCAGCAGCCCATCGACAGGGAGCACAGATACGCAGTATTTT. Full variable domain (rest looked up from reference TRBV5-5 and TRBJ2-3): DAGVTQSPTHLIKTRGQQVTLRCSPISGHKSVSWYQQVLGQGPQFIFQYYEKEERGRGNFPDRFSARQFPNYSSELNVNALLLGDSALYLCASSPSTGSTDTQYFGPGTRLTVL.

Details on this clonotype: Without the conserved terminal phenylalanine or tryptophan, this CDR3 likely stems from a read error. J is TRBJ1-1 and V is TRBV7-3, with no clear D. This CDR3 comprises 16 residues. Germline-derived CDR1 and CDR2 are SGHTA and FQGTGA. Deletions cut 1 base from V and 1 base from J, with 13 bases between. The CDR3 loop is CASSLRRSGENTEAFS. The DNA for the CDR3 is TGTGCCAGCAGCTTAAGGCGGAGCGGAGAGAACACTGAAGCTTTCTCT.

The gene calls are TRBV9 and TRBJ1-2, with unresolved D. Trimming took off 3 bases at V and 0 bases at J, with 15 bases between the two ends. CDR1 and CDR2 from the germline V gene are SGDLS and YYNGEE. The CDR3 is 16 residues long. CDR3 bases: TGTGCCAGCAGCGGAAATACAGCGGGTACTAACTATGGCTACACCTTC. Translation gives CASSGNTAGTNYGYTF.

At least ten counts were recorded for this clonotype. The rearrangement joins TRBV5-1 to TRBJ2-1; 10 positions agree with TRBD1. Germline values: CDR1 SGHRS, CDR2 YFSETQ. With 4 bases clipped from V and 4 bases from J, the junction kept 8 bases outside the gene matches. CDR3 length: 16 residues. The CDR3 sequence: CASSDGTGAIYNEQFF. CDR3 coding DNA: TGCGCCAGCAGCGACGGGACAGGGGCGATATACAATGAGCAGTTCTTC.

This clonotype was observed a few times. This chain uses TRBV29-1 with TRBJ1-5, with 8 bases matching TRBD1. The CDR3 has 16 residues. Germline loops: CDR1 SQVTM, CDR2 ANQGSEA. The ends lost 6 bases at V and 1 base at J; junction bases unmatched: 11. The CDR3 loop reads CSVVNGQGKSNQPQHF. DNA for the CDR3: TGCAGCGTCGTAAATGGACAGGGAAAGAGCAATCAGCCCCAGCATTTT.

This sequence joins TRBV7-3 and TRBJ2-3; D unresolved. The CDR3 consists of 13 residues. Germline CDR1 SGHTA, CDR2 FQGTGA. Trimming shortened V by 2 bases and J by 2 bases, and 5 bases separated the two germline ends. The CDR3 region is CASSLGPTDTQYF. Written as DNA, the CDR3 is TGTGCCAGCAGCTTAGGACCCACAGATACGCAGTATTTT.

The chain joins TRBV20-1 to TRBJ2-3; 15 bases fit TRBD2. Germline CDR1 DFQATT, CDR2 SNEGSKA (reference sequence). This CDR3 contains 13 residues. V lost 7 bases, J lost 7 bases, and 3 bases stayed unmatched. CDR3 sequence reads: CSGTSGGAYTQYF. The CDR3 DNA reads TGCAGTGGGACTAGCGGGGGGGCGTATACGCAGTATTTT.

The chain joins TRBV20-1 to TRBJ2-3; 7 positions agree with TRBD2. V lost 3 bases to trimming and J lost 3 bases; unmatched junction nucleotides: 9. Germline-derived CDR1 and CDR2 are DFQATT and SNEGSKA (reference sequence). The length of the CDR3 is 15 residues. The CDR3 spells CSASSSSGGTDTQYF. The CDR3 DNA follows: TGCAGTGCTAGTTCGTCTAGCGGTGGGACAGATACGCAGTATTTT.

The chain uses TRBV9 and TRBJ2-2, with 7 bases lining up with TRBD2. With V trimmed by 4 bases and J by 1 base, 7 bases remained unmatched. Per germline, CDR1 SGDLS and CDR2 YYNGEE. The CDR3 has 16 amino acids. CDR3 amino acids: CASSPRVAGNTGELFF. CDR3 in DNA: TGTGCCAGCAGCCCCCGGGTAGCGGGGAACACCGGGGAGCTGTTTTTT.

The V call is TRBV29-1, the J call TRBJ2-1; 9 bases match TRBD1. This CDR3 comprises 13 residues. Germline V gene lookup returns CDR1 SQVTM and CDR2 ANQGSEA. V shed 4 bases, J shed 6 bases, and the junction held 4 bases outside the gene matches. This chain's CDR3 is CSVAGTGSNEQFF. The CDR3 DNA sequence: TGCAGCGTTGCAGGGACAGGGTCCAATGAGCAGTTCTTC.

This clonotype has a count of ten or more. This sequence joins TRBV6-5 and TRBJ2-2; 7 nucleotides agree with TRBD1. Per germline, CDR1 MNHEY and CDR2 SVGAGI. V gave up 6 bases and J gave up 4 bases; unmatched junction bases: 11. This CDR3 comprises 16 residues. CDR3 loop: CASSGAQGQATGELFF. CDR3 bases: TGTGCCAGCAGCGGGGCACAGGGGCAGGCCACCGGGGAGCTGTTTTTT.

The V gene is TRBV7-3, the J gene TRBJ2-4; no definite D call. From germline, CDR1 is SGHTA and CDR2 FQGTGA. The V gene lost 1 base and the J gene lost 8 bases, with 3 bases spanning the gap. This CDR3 contains 11 residues. The CDR3 spells CASSLSDIQYF. CDR3 in DNA: TGTGCCAGCAGCTTAAGCGACATTCAGTACTTC. Supplemented by reference TRBV7-3 and TRBJ2-4, the full variable domain reads GAGVSQTPSNKVTEKGKYVELRCDPISGHTALYWYRQSLGQGPEFLIYFQGTGAADDSGLPNDRFFAVRPEGSVSTLKIQRTERGDSAVYLCASSLSDIQYFGAGTRLSVL.

This clonotype was counted between two and nine times. This chain links TRBV10-3 with TRBJ2-5, with 7 bases matching TRBD1. Trimming removed 6 bases from V and 4 bases from J; junction bases left unmatched: 5. The CDR3 spans 13 residues. Per the germline V gene, CDR1 is ENHRY and CDR2 is SYGVKD. CDR3 protein: CAISDREGETQYF. CDR3 nucleotide sequence: TGTGCCATCAGCGACAGGGAAGGAGAGACCCAGTACTTC.

The rearrangement links TRBV19 to TRBJ1-2; 7 nucleotides match TRBD1. The CDR3 runs to 13 residues. Germline V gene sequence: CDR1 LNHDA, CDR2 SQIVND (reference sequence). V gave up 7 bases and J gave up 3 bases; unmatched junction bases: 5. The DNA for the CDR3 is TGTGCCAGTACCATGCAGGGGGACTATGGCTACACCTTC. Residues: CASTMQGDYGYTF. Full variable domain (missing parts from reference TRBV19 and TRBJ1-2): DGGITQSPKYLFRKEGQNVTLSCEQNLNHDAMYWYRQDPGQGLRLIYYSQIVNDFQKGDIAEGYSVSREKKESFPLTVTSAQKNPTAFYLCASTMQGDYGYTFGSGTRLTVV.

The gene calls are TRBV5-6 and TRBJ1-1; D gene ambiguous. The CDR3 runs 16 residues. With 0 bases removed from V and 5 bases from J, the gap between germline ends came to 17 bases. Looked up from germline, CDR1 is SGHDT and CDR2 is YYEEEE. DNA of the CDR3: TGTGCCAGCAGCTTGGCCAGTCAGTCACTGGGGACTGAAGCTTTCTTT. Protein product: CASSLASQSLGTEAFF.

The chain links TRBV7-2 to TRBJ2-4; 8 nucleotides line up with TRBD1. From germline, CDR1 is SGHTA and CDR2 FQGNSA. This CDR3 is 14 amino acids long. Trimming removed 3 bases from V and 9 bases from J; junction bases left unmatched: 7. The CDR3 nucleotides are TGTGCCAGCAGCTTGGGTGGACAGGGCGGCATTCAGTACTTC. Its protein is CASSLGGQGGIQYF.

This clonotype was picked up a small number of times. This rearrangement joins TRBV7-2 to TRBJ1-3; D gene unclear. Per the germline V gene, CDR1 is SGHTA and CDR2 is FQGNSA. V was shortened by 8 bases and J by 0 bases, with 11 bases between the two germline ends. The CDR3 covers 14 residues. Here the CDR3 DNA reads TGTGCCAGCCGATCGAGTGCCTCTGGAAACACCATATATTTT. Translating gives CASRSSASGNTIYF. Full variable domain (missing parts from reference TRBV7-2 and TRBJ1-3): GAGVSQSPSNKVTEKGKDVELRCDPISGHTALYWYRQSLGQGLEFLIYFQGNSAPDKSGLPSDRFSAERTGGSVSTLTIQRTQQEDSAVYLCASRSSASGNTIYFGEGSWLTVV.

As DNA, the CDR3 is TGTGCCAGCAGTCCCCTCTCTAGCGGGGGACCCAGCACAGATACGCAGTATTTT. This encodes CASSPLSSGGPSTDTQYF. The gene calls are TRBV2 and TRBJ2-3; 10 nucleotides line up with TRBD2. V shed 5 bases, J shed 0 bases, and the junction held 11 bases outside the gene matches. Germline V lookup: CDR1 SNHLY, CDR2 FYNNEI. CDR3 length: 18 residues.

This clonotype was seen once. The chain links TRBV20-1 to TRBJ2-2; 12 nucleotides line up with TRBD2. The CDR3 is made up of 17 amino acids. Losses at the gene ends were 0 bases for V and 7 bases for J; bases not matched to a gene: 9. From germline, CDR1 is DFQATT and CDR2 SNEGSKA (reference sequence). CDR3 amino acids: CSARETRTSGIVGELFF. The CDR3 DNA follows: TGCAGTGCTAGAGAGACCAGGACTAGCGGGATTGTCGGGGAGCTGTTTTTT.

About this clonotype itself: Germline is not matched at one junction end, which may reflect a read error. This chain joins TRBV7-8 and TRBJ1-1; perhaps TRBD1 as D (6 bases). This CDR3 spans 14 amino acids. Germline-derived CDR1 and CDR2 are SGHVS and FQNEAQ. In DNA, the CDR3 is TGTGCCAGCACCTTAGCGGGGGCGCACACTGAAGCTTTCTTT. Translating gives CASTLAGAHTEAFF. Full variable domain (remainder filled in from reference TRBV7-8 and TRBJ1-1): GAGVSQSPRYKVAKRGQDVALRCDPISGHVSLFWYQQALGQGPEFLTYFQNEAQLDKSGLPSDRFFAERPEGSVSTLKIQRTQQEDSAVYLCASTLAGAHTEAFFGQGTRLTVV.

The J gene is TRBJ1-1, the V gene TRBV2; the D gene is possibly TRBD1 (5 bases). CDR1 SNHLY and CDR2 FYNNEI come from the germline V gene. The CDR3 sequence is 14 residues long. Trimming pared 0 bases from V and 10 bases from J, leaving 15 bases between. The CDR3 spells CASSEAPDRTRAFF. In DNA form, the CDR3 reads TGTGCCAGCAGTGAAGCGCCTGACAGAACTAGAGCTTTCTTT.

The V and J genes are TRBV19 and TRBJ2-2; no reliable D call. The CDR3 spans 12 residues. Trimming took 7 bases from V and 5 from J, leaving 8 bases between them. CDR1 and CDR2 (germline): LNHDA, SQIVND (reference sequence). As DNA, the CDR3 is TGTGCCAGTAAGGTGGGGACCGGGGAGCTGTTTTTT. As protein: CASKVGTGELFF.

The V gene is TRBV7-3, the J gene TRBJ1-2; D is unresolved. The CDR3 has 14 residues. V lost 2 bases to trimming and J lost 1 base, with 8 bases between them. Germline V gene lookup returns CDR1 SGHTA and CDR2 FQGTGA. The CDR3 DNA follows: TGTGCCAGCAGCTTAGAACAGATTAACTATGGCTACACCTTC. Its translation is CASSLEQINYGYTF.

This clonotype was counted many times. The rearrangement joins TRBV6-4 to TRBJ2-1; 7 nucleotides match TRBD1. The CDR3 extends over 15 amino acids. The junction had 5 bases not matched to a gene; V was cut back by 3 bases and J by 3 bases. Germline V gives CDR1 MRHNA, CDR2 SNTAGT. The CDR3 loop reads CASSEATGSYNEQFF. The CDR3 DNA reads TGTGCCAGCAGTGAGGCGACAGGGAGCTACAATGAGCAGTTCTTC.

In the case of this clonotype: A read error may produce the germline difference seen at one junction end. The rearrangement links TRBV7-2 to TRBJ1-5; 10 bases are a match to TRBD1. CDR1 SGHTA and CDR2 FQGNSA come from the germline V gene. CDR3 length equals 15 residues. The CDR3 coding sequence is TGCGCCAGCAGCCAAGATCTTGAGGGACAGGGGTACGAGCATTTT. Protein product: CASSQDLEGQGYEHF.

J is TRBJ2-3 and V is TRBV7-9, with unresolved D. The CDR3 runs 13 residues. Germline V gene data show CDR1 as SEHNR and CDR2 as FQNEAQ (reference sequence). With 5 bases removed from V and 3 bases from J, the gap between germline ends came to 9 bases. The CDR3 DNA reads TGTGCCAGCAGCAAGACGGATACAGATACGCAGTATTTT. Its protein product is CASSKTDTDTQYF.